The rows below give T cell receptor beta chains drawn from one sample of a study of T cell changes during pregnancy in multiple sclerosis. Clones were sequenced by immunoSEQ multiplex PCR, and TCRdb holds only the in-frame ones, with some missing. The data hold 70,000 to 95,000 clones, with 85% to 95% observed a single time. The specimen comprised CD4+ T cells from peripheral blood mononuclear cells, sampled in the second trimester of pregnancy. These receptors were obtained from a female donor with multiple sclerosis, enrolled in a pregnancy study. The conserved cysteine and the conserved F or W are not part of the CDR3 here. The size field is filled for only some rows; it gives once, few, many or a size class.

>TRBV4-2|-|TRBJ2-7
ASSHPSGRVYEQY
>TRBV4-1|-|TRBJ1-1
ASSQDGGLDLTEAF
>TRBV11-3|-|TRBJ1-3
ASSFGQGLGNTIY
>TRBV28|-|TRBJ2-7
ASNPQGSSYEQY
>TRBV9|-|TRBJ2-2
ASSARTSGTGELF
>TRBV19|-|TRBJ2-3
ASSQHTGTGRDTQY
>TRBV9|-|TRBJ2-3
ASSPGASGRHTDTQY
>TRBV10-1|-|TRBJ2-1
ARMTPPWENEQF
>TRBV7-9|once|TRBJ1-3
ASSFYRDTDPGNTIY
>TRBV7-6|once|TRBJ2-5
ASSLAYGPGQETQY